Sequencing of this TCR beta chain was carried out in a study of T cell repertoires in cytomegalovirus infection. Study context: Shared public TCR beta signatures pointed to both CMV infection and a matching HLA type. Points from the study as a whole: HLA-C-restricted, CMV-specific TCR beta clonotypes were dominant ex vivo.

This clonotype was picked up a small number of times. Its cognate antigen is unknown. TCRdb reprocessed the reads via MiXCR and lists one record per CDR3 protein. The sample lists some 680,000 distinct CDR3 sequences; 35% were seen once. Between the trimmed V and J ends, which lost 5 bases and 1 base, there was a span of 14 bases. This CDR3 is built from 15 residues. Source material: PBMCs. The receptor comes from a human donor in good health (CMV status not recorded). Some clones in this sample may be carry-over from other donors' samples. The chain employs TRBV12-3 or TRBV12-4 and TRBJ1-1; D might be TRBD1 (6 bases). The CDR3 coding sequence is TGTGCCAGCAGTCCCGTGGTACAGGGGAACACTGAAGCTTTCTTT. The encoded protein is CASSPVVQGNTEAFF.